This TCR beta chain was sequenced during a study of CD8 T cells in ankylosing spondylitis. TCRdb re-analysed the 5' RACE reads in MiXCR, keeping a single row per CDR3 protein. There are about 190,000 distinct CDR3 sequences in the sample; 13% occur only once, and roughly 9.6% lies in the top ten. Germline V gene sequence: CDR1 SGHRS, CDR2 YFSETQ. Unmatched junction bases numbered 2, after V lost 2 bases and J lost 0 bases. This CDR3 region has 14 residues. This clonotype was seen repeatedly, ten times or more. Its specificity is unknown. Study-wide results and limits: One TCR beta motif, made up of fewer than 10 highly homologous variants, appeared characteristic of ankylosing spondylitis blood. CD8+ cells made up the disease-linked clones, which were relatively rare in peripheral blood. Clones tied to disease were said to be significantly enriched in matched ankylosing spondylitis synovial fluid.

The receptor's source is a female donor with ankylosing spondylitis or in good health (not recorded which). This chain connects TRBV5-1 to TRBJ2-7; 7 bases are shared with TRBD2. The sample comprised blood, either unsorted or a sorted T cell fraction (not recorded which). This chain's CDR3 is CASSFRGSSYEQYF. The CDR3 DNA sequence: TGCGCCAGCAGCTTTCGCGGGAGCTCCTACGAGCAGTACTTC.